This note documents a single T cell receptor (beta chain) sequence. Its antigen is still unknown. Sorting gates: effector memory CD45RA-CD27-, EMRA CD45RA+CD27-. The beta constant-region primer was an equimolar mix of two oligonucleotides covering TRBC1 and TRBC2. Nested alpha and beta constant-region primers with the SP2 primer drove four PCR rounds on ligated cDNA. TCRdb processed the UMI-ligation and nested PCR reads anew with MiXCR; each CDR3 protein has one entry. The sample lists 30,000 to 40,000 distinct CDR3 sequences, about 18% occurring once. The data originate from a study of naive and memory T cell subsets. Study findings and constraints: RNA-based TCR counts may shift with T cell activation and differentiation.

Deletions cut 2 bases from V and 5 bases from J, with 9 bases between. CDR1 is GTSNPN, CDR2 SVGIG, per germline (reference sequence). The CDR3 has 12 amino acids. Sequencing used effector memory CD4+ T cells from blood. Subset of the sample: effector memory, CD45RA- CD27-. The gene calls are TRBV30 and TRBJ1-2; the D is unclear. The receptor comes from a human donor in good health. The CDR3 DNA reads as TGTGCCTGGAGTAACCAGTTGTATGGCTACACCTTC. Translating it yields CAWSNQLYGYTF.